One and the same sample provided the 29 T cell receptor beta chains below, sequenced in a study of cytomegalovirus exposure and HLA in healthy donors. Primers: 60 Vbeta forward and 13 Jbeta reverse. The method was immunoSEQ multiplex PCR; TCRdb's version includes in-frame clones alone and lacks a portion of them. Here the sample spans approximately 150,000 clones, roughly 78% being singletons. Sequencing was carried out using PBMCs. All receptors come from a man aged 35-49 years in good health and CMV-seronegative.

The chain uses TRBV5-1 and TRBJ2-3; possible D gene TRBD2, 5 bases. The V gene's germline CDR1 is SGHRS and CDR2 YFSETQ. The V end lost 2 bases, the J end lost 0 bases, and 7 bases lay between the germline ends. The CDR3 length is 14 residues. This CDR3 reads CASSLRTSTDTQYF. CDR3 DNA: TGCGCCAGCAGCTTACGGACTAGCACAGATACGCAGTATTTT.

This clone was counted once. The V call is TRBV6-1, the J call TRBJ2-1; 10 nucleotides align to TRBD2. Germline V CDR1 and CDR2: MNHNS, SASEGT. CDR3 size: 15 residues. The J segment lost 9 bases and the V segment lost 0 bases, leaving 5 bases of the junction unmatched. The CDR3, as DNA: TGTGCCAGCAGTGAAGCAGCGGGAGGGCCCTCTGAGCAGTTCTTC. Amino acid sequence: CASSEAAGGPSEQFF.

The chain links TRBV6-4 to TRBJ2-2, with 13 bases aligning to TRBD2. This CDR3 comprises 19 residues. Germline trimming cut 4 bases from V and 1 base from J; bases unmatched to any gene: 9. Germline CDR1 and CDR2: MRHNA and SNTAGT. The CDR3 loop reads CASSVFPGLAGKNTGELFF. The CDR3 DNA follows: TGTGCCAGCAGTGTCTTCCCGGGACTAGCGGGAAAGAACACCGGGGAGCTGTTTTTT.

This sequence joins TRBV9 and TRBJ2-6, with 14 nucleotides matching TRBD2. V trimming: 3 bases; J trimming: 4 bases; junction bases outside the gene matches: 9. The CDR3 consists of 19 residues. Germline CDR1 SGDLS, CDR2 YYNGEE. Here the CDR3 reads CASSGKGLAGAAGANVLTF. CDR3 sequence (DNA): TGTGCCAGCAGCGGCAAGGGACTAGCGGGAGCCGCCGGGGCCAACGTCCTGACTTTC.

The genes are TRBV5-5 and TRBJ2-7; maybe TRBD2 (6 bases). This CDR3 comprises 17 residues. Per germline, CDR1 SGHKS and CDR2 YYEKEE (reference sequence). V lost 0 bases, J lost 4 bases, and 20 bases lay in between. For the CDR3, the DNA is TGTGCCAGCAGCTTGGGAGTCGGCGGGAAGGGCCTGTACGAGCAGTACTTC. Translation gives CASSLGVGGKGLYEQYF.

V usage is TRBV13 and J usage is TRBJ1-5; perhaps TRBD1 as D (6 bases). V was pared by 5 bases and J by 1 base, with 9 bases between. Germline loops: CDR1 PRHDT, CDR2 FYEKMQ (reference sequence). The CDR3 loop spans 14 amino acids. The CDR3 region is CASSLQGSNQPQHF. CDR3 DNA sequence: TGTGCCAGCAGCCTACAGGGAAGCAATCAGCCCCAGCATTTT.

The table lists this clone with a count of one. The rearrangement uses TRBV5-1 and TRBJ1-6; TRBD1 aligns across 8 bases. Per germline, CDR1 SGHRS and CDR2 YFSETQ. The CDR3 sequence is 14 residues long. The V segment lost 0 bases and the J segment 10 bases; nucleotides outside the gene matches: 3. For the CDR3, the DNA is TGCGCCAGCAGCTTGGGGACAGGGATGTCACCCCTCCACTTT. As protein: CASSLGTGMSPLHF.

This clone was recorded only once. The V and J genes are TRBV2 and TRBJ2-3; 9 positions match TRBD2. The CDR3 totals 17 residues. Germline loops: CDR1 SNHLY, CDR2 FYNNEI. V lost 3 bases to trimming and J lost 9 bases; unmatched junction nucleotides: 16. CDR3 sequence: CASSESLAGFALETQYF. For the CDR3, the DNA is TGTGCCAGCAGTGAGTCCCTAGCGGGGTTTGCACTAGAAACGCAGTATTTT.

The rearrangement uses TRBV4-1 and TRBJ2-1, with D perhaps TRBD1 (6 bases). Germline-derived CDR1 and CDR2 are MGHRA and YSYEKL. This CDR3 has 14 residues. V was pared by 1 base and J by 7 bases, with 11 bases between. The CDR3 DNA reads TGCGCCAGCAGCCAAGGGAACAGGGTAAATGAGCAGTTCTTC. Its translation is CASSQGNRVNEQFF.

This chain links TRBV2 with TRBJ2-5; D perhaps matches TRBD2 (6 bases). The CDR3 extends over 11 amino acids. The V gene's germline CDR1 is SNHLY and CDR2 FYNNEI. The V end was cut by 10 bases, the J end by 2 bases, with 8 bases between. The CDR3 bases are TGTGCCATGGGGGGTCAAGAGACCCAGTACTTC. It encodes CAMGGQETQYF.

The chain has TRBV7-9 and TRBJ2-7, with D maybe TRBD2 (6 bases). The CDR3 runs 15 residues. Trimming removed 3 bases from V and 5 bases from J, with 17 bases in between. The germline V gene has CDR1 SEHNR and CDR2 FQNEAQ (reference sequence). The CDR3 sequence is CASSLSPGSTDEQYF. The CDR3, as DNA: TGTGCCAGCAGCTTGTCCCCCGGGAGTACCGACGAGCAGTACTTC.

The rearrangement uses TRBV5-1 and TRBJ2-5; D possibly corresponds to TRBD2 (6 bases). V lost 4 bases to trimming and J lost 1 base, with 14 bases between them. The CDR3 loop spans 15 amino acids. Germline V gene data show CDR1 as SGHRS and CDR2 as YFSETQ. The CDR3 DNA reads TGCGCCAGCAGCCCCCGGCCGGGGGTCCAAGAGACCCAGTACTTC. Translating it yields CASSPRPGVQETQYF.

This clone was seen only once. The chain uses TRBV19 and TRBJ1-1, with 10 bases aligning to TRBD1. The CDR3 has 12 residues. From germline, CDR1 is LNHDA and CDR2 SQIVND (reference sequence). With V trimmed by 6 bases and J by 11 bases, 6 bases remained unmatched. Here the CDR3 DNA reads TGTGCCAGTAGGGGACAGGGGCCTCCGGCTTTCTTT. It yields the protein CASRGQGPPAFF.

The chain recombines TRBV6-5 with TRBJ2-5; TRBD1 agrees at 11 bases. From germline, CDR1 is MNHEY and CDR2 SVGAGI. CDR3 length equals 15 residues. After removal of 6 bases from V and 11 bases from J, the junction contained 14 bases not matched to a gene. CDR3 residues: CASSLAGQGVGEQYF. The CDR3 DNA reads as TGTGCCAGCAGCCTGGCGGGACAGGGGGTTGGGGAGCAGTACTTC.

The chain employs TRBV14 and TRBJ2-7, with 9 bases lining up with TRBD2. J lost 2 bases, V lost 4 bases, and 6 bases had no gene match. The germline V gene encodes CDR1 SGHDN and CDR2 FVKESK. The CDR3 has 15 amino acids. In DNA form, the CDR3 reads TGTGCCAGCAGCCCTTTGACTAGCGGTACCTACGAGCAGTACTTC. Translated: CASSPLTSGTYEQYF.

Here the CDR3 reads CASSGLAASTDTQYF. The CDR3 region has the DNA TGTGCCAGCAGTGGCCTAGCGGCTAGCACAGATACGCAGTATTTT. The rearrangement joins TRBV28 to TRBJ2-3, with TRBD2 identical over 7 bases. Germline V gives CDR1 MDHEN, CDR2 SYDVKM. This CDR3 spans 15 amino acids. V was clipped by 5 bases and J by 0 bases; unmatched bases: 5.

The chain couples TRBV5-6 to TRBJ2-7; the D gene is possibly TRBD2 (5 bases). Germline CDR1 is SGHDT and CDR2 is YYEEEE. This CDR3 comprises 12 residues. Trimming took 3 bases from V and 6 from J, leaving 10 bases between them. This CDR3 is CASSWTPSEQYF. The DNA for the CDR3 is TGTGCCAGCAGCTGGACTCCATCCGAGCAGTACTTC.

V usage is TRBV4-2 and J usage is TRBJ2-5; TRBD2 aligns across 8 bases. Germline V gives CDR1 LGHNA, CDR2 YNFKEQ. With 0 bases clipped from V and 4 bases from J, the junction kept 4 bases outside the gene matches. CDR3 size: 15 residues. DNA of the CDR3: TGTGCCAGCAGCCAAGAATTCCTAGCGGGAGAGACCCAGTACTTC. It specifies CASSQEFLAGETQYF.

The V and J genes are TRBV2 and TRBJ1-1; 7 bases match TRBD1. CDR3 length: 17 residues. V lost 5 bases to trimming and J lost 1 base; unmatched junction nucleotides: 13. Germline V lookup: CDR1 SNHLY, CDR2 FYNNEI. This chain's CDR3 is CASSTPGQPIRNTEAFF. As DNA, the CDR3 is TGTGCCAGCAGTACTCCGGGACAGCCGATTAGGAACACTGAAGCTTTCTTT.

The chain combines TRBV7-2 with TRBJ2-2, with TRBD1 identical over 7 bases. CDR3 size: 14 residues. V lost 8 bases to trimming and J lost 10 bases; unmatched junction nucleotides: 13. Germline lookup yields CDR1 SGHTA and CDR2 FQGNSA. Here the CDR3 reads CASELDRAPEELFF. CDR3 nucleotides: TGTGCCAGCGAGCTCGACAGGGCCCCAGAGGAGCTGTTTTTT.

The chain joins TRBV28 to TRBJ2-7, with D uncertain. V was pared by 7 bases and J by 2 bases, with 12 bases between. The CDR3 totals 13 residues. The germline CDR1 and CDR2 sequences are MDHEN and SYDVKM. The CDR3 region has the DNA TGTGCCAGCACCCTCCGAGTCCCCTACGAGCAGTACTTC. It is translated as CASTLRVPYEQYF.

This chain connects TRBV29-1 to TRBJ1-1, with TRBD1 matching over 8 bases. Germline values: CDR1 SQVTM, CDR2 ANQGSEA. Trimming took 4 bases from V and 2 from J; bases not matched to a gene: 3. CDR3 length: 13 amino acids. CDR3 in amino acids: CSVGQGRNTEAFF. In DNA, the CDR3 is TGCAGCGTTGGACAGGGGCGTAACACTGAAGCTTTCTTT.

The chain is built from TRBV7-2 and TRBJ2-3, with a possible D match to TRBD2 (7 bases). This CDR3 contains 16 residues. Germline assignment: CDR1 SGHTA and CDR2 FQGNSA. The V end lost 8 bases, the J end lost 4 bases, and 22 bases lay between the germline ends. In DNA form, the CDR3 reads TGTGCCAGCGGGGATGGGGCTAGGGGGGGGGCAGATACGCAGTATTTT. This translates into CASGDGARGGADTQYF. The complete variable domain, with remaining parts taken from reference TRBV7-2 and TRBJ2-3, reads GAGVSQSPSNKVTEKGKDVELRCDPISGHTALYWYRQSLGQGLEFLIYFQGNSAPDKSGLPSDRFSAERTGGSVSTLTIQRTQQEDSAVYLCASGDGARGGADTQYFGPGTRLTVL.

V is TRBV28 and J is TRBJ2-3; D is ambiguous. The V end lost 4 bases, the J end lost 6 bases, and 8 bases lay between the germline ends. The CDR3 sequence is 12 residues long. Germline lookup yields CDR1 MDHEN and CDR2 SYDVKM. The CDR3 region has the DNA TGTGCCAGCAGTTCAGCGATGGATACGCAGTATTTT. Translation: CASSSAMDTQYF.

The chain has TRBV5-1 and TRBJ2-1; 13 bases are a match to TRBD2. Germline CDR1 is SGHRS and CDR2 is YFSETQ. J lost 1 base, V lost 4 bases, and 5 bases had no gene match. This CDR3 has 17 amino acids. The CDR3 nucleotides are TGCGCCAGCAGCACTGGACTAGCGGGAGTGTCCTACAATGAGCAGTTCTTC. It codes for CASSTGLAGVSYNEQFF.

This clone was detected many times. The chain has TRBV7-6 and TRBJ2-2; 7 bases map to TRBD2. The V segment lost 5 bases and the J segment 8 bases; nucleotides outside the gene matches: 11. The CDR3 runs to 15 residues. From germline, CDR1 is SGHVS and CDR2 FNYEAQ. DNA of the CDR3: TGTGCCAGCAGCAGGGCCAGCGGGGCCTGGGGGGAGCTGTTTTTT. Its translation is CASSRASGAWGELFF.

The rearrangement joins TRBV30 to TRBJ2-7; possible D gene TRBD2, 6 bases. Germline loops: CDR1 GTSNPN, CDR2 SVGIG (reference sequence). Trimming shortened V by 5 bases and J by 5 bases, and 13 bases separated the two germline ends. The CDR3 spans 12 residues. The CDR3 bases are TGTGCCTGGGGGGGGTGGGGAAACGAGCAGTACTTC. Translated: CAWGGWGNEQYF.

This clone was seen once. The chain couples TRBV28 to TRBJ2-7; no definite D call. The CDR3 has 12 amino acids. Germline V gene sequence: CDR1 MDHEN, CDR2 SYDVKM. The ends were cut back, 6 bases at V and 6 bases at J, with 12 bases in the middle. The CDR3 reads CASSPGAVEQYF. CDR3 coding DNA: TGTGCCAGCAGCCCGGGTGCTGTCGAGCAGTACTTC.

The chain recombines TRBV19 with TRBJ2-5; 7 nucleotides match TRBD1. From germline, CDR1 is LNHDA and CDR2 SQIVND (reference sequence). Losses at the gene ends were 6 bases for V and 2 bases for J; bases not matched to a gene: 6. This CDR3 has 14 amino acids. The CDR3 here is CASSSGQPQETQYF. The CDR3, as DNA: TGTGCCAGTAGCTCGGGACAGCCACAAGAGACCCAGTACTTC.